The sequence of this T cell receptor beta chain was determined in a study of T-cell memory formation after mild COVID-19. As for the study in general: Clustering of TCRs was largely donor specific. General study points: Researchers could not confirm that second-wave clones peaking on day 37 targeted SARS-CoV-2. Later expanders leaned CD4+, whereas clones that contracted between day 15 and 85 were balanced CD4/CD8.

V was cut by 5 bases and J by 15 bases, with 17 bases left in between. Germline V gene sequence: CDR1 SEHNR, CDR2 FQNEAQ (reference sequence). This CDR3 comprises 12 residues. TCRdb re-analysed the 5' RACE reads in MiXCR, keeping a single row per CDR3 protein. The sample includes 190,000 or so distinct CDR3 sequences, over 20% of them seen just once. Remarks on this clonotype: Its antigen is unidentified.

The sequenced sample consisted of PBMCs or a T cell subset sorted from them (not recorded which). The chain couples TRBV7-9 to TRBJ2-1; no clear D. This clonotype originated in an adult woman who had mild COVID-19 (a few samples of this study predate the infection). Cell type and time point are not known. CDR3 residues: CASSTPDNQWFF. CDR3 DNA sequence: TGTGCCAGCAGCACACCAGACAATCAATGGTTCTTC.